Each of the 22 T cell receptor beta chains below was sequenced from the same sample in a study of shared clonotypes between healthy human individuals (dated by TCRdb to 2019 to 2021). Library preparation used the immunoSEQ multiplex PCR assay. TCRdb stores this immuneACCESS table with in-frame sequences only. Part of the clones is absent; in the studies checked, under half of the shortfall reflects unresolved V genes, and no reason is known for the rest. This sample is represented by approximately 2.4 million clones; almost 96% of them were singletons. The leading ten clones occupy about 0.13% of the sample. The material sequenced was naive CD4+ T cells sorted from blood. Reading the label with the study, this specimen's cell subset or site is: CD45RA+ positively selected. The receptors here all came from a man aged 18-30 years in good health.

The chain joins TRBV6-5 to TRBJ2-7; no clear D. Trimming removed 8 bases from V and 4 bases from J, with 15 bases in between. Germline V CDR1 and CDR2: MNHEY, SVGAGI. This CDR3 is 13 amino acids long. The CDR3 DNA reads TGTGCCAGCCTCGGGCCGGGTCGGTACGAGCAGTACTTC. It codes for CASLGPGRYEQYF.

The chain is built from TRBV7-9 and TRBJ2-7, with 7 nucleotides matching TRBD2. J was trimmed by 0 bases and V by 1 base; bases with no gene match: 3. Germline V gene lookup returns CDR1 SEHNR and CDR2 FQNEAQ (reference sequence). The CDR3 has 15 amino acids. CDR3 sequence: CASSLEPSGSYEQYF. The CDR3 nucleotides are TGTGCCAGCAGCTTAGAGCCTAGCGGCTCCTACGAGCAGTACTTC.

This rearrangement joins TRBV5-1 to TRBJ2-7, with TRBD1 identical over 10 bases. This CDR3 is 14 amino acids long. Germline V CDR1 and CDR2: SGHRS, YFSETQ. Trimming took 3 bases from V and 2 from J; bases not matched to a gene: 2. The CDR3 DNA reads TGCGCCAGCAGCTGGGACAGGGGAACCTACGAGCAGTACTTC. This translates into CASSWDRGTYEQYF. The full variable domain, completed using reference TRBV5-1 and TRBJ2-7, is KAGVTQTPRYLIKTRGQQVTLSCSPISGHRSVSWYQQTPGQGLQFLFEYFSETQRNKGNFPGRFSGRQFSNSRSEMNVSTLELGDSALYLCASSWDRGTYEQYFGPGTRLTVT.

The V gene is TRBV28, the J gene TRBJ2-7; no definite D call. CDR3 size: 14 residues. V gave up 3 bases and J gave up 3 bases, with 12 bases separating them. Germline V CDR1 and CDR2: MDHEN, SYDVKM. CDR3 in amino acids: CASSFPDTRYEQYF. Written as DNA, the CDR3 is TGTGCCAGCAGTTTCCCCGACACACGCTACGAGCAGTACTTC.

The chain uses TRBV28 and TRBJ1-6; D is perhaps TRBD1 (5 bases). The ends were cut back, 6 bases at V and 7 bases at J, with 13 bases in the middle. CDR1 is MDHEN and CDR2 is SYDVKM in the germline V gene. The CDR3 sequence is 14 residues long. The DNA of the CDR3 is TGTGCCAGCAGAACCGGGACGGGGAATTCACCCCTCCACTTT. Protein product: CASRTGTGNSPLHF.

The V and J genes are TRBV15 and TRBJ1-5, with 7 nucleotides matching TRBD1. The CDR3 runs to 16 residues. Germline V gives CDR1 LNHNV, CDR2 YYDKDF (reference sequence). V was pared by 1 base and J by 7 bases, with 10 bases of the junction left unmatched. This CDR3 is CATSRAPQGGTQPQHF. The CDR3 coding sequence is TGTGCCACCAGCAGAGCGCCCCAGGGGGGGACCCAGCCCCAGCATTTT.

The chain has TRBV6-5 and TRBJ2-7; D might be TRBD2 (5 bases). CDR1 and CDR2 from the germline V gene are MNHEY and SVGAGI. V lost 0 bases and J lost 0, with 12 bases in between. This CDR3 is 16 amino acids long. The CDR3 DNA is TGTGCCAGCAGTTACTCGATTACGGGAAACTCCTACGAGCAGTACTTC. Encoded protein: CASSYSITGNSYEQYF.

CDR3 coding DNA: TGTGCCAGCAGCCTAAACCGGGACAGCGGGAAAGCTTTCTTT. This codes for CASSLNRDSGKAFF. V gene TRBV6-6 combines with J gene TRBJ1-1; 7 nucleotides agree with TRBD1. The V and J ends lost 6 bases and 9 bases, in that order; junction bases with no gene match: 13. This CDR3 is built from 14 residues. Germline V lookup: CDR1 MNHNY, CDR2 SVGAGI (reference sequence).

The V and J genes are TRBV7-2 and TRBJ2-7; D possibly corresponds to TRBD1 (5 bases). This CDR3 is 14 amino acids long. With 4 bases removed from V and 2 bases from J, the gap between germline ends came to 12 bases. CDR1 is SGHTA, CDR2 FQGNSA, per germline. This CDR3 reads CASSSQGSTYEQYF. The CDR3, as DNA: TGTGCCAGCAGCTCCCAGGGTTCCACCTACGAGCAGTACTTC.

With respect to this clone: The sample holds other DNA sequences that translate to the same CDR3. The chain joins TRBV7-2 to TRBJ2-2, with D perhaps TRBD1 or TRBD2 (5 bases each). This CDR3 has 15 residues. With 1 base removed from V and 1 base from J, the gap between germline ends came to 7 bases. Germline V gives CDR1 SGHTA, CDR2 FQGNSA. CDR3 protein: CASSLGGLNTGELFF. The CDR3 DNA reads as TGTGCCAGCAGCTTAGGGGGGTTGAACACCGGGGAGCTGTTTTTT.

The chain recombines TRBV29-1 with TRBJ1-1; no reliable D call. Germline CDR1 SQVTM, CDR2 ANQGSEA. The CDR3 extends over 11 amino acids. Trimming took off 2 bases at V and 5 bases at J, with 6 bases between the two ends. The CDR3 loop is CSVEYTTEAFF. The CDR3 nucleotides are TGCAGCGTTGAATATACGACTGAAGCTTTCTTT.

This chain uses TRBV7-9 with TRBJ1-2; TRBD1 matches 9 bases. V trimming: 5 bases; J trimming: 4 bases; junction bases outside the gene matches: 8. CDR1 SEHNR and CDR2 FQNEAQ come from the germline V gene (reference sequence). The CDR3 contains 15 residues. The CDR3 loop is CASSPATGGGYGYTF. The CDR3, as DNA: TGTGCCAGCAGCCCAGCCACAGGGGGCGGCTATGGCTACACCTTC. The entire variable domain, with the rest obtained from reference TRBV7-9 and TRBJ1-2, is as follows: DTGVSQNPRHKITKRGQNVTFRCDPISEHNRLYWYRQTLGQGPEFLTYFQNEAQLEKSRLLSDRFSAERPKGSFSTLEIQRTEQGDSAMYLCASSPATGGGYGYTFGSGTRLTVV.

This sequence joins TRBV5-1 and TRBJ2-2; 14 bases agree with TRBD2. The germline gives CDR1 SGHRS, CDR2 YFSETQ. The length of the CDR3 is 19 residues. J lost 1 base, V lost 3 bases, and 8 bases had no gene match. CDR3: CASSWGLAGARKNTGELFF. The CDR3 bases are TGCGCCAGCAGCTGGGGACTAGCGGGGGCCCGTAAGAACACCGGGGAGCTGTTTTTT.

The chain links TRBV30 to TRBJ2-2; possible D gene TRBD1, 6 bases. The germline CDR1 and CDR2 sequences are GTSNPN and SVGIG (reference sequence). Between the trimmed V and J ends, which lost 5 bases and 2 bases, there was a span of 9 bases. The CDR3 covers 13 residues. This CDR3 is CAWGRGNTGELFF. The CDR3 nucleotides are TGTGCCTGGGGCAGGGGAAACACCGGGGAGCTGTTTTTT.

This chain links TRBV7-2 with TRBJ1-3; D ambiguous. The germline V and J ends were trimmed by 1 base and 5 bases, with 6 bases remaining between them. CDR3 length equals 13 residues. Germline CDR1 reads SGHTA; CDR2 reads FQGNSA. The CDR3 sequence: CASSLGMRNTIYF. The CDR3 DNA sequence: TGTGCCAGCAGCTTAGGGATGAGAAACACCATATATTTT.

The CDR3 region is CASSRPGTNSPLHF. Written as DNA, the CDR3 is TGTGCCAGCAGCAGACCGGGGACCAATTCACCCCTCCACTTT. The genes are TRBV9 and TRBJ1-6; tentatively, D is TRBD1 (5 bases). Looked up from germline, CDR1 is SGDLS and CDR2 is YYNGEE. This CDR3 region has 14 residues. Trimming took off 4 bases at V and 7 bases at J, with 12 bases between the two ends.

The chain has TRBV2 and TRBJ2-6; TRBD1 aligns across 8 bases. CDR1 and CDR2 (germline): SNHLY, FYNNEI. The CDR3 covers 15 residues. The ends lost 6 bases at V and 2 bases at J; junction bases unmatched: 3. As DNA, the CDR3 is TGTGCCAGCAGGGAGACAGGGGCTGGGGCCAACGTCCTGACTTTC. Encoded protein: CASRETGAGANVLTF.

This chain links TRBV6-6 with TRBJ1-2; TRBD1 matches at 8 bases. Germline values: CDR1 MNHNY, CDR2 SVGAGI (reference sequence). The V and J ends lost 4 bases and 1 base, in that order; junction bases with no gene match: 8. The CDR3 has 16 amino acids. The chain's CDR3 is CASSSTRTGINYGYTF. The CDR3, as DNA: TGTGCCAGCAGTTCCACCCGGACAGGGATTAACTATGGCTACACCTTC.

V is TRBV2 and J is TRBJ1-2; D is possibly TRBD1 (6 bases). Looked up from germline, CDR1 is SNHLY and CDR2 is FYNNEI. Trimming left V 3 bases short and J 3 bases short, with 11 bases between. The CDR3 consists of 14 residues. The CDR3 loop is CASSDRGGYYGYTF. In DNA form, the CDR3 reads TGTGCCAGCAGTGATAGGGGGGGCTACTATGGCTACACCTTC.

CDR3 amino acids: CASSYSFREYEQYF. The CDR3, as DNA: TGTGCCAGCAGTTACTCATTCCGGGAATACGAGCAGTACTTC. The V gene is TRBV6-5, the J gene TRBJ2-7; D perhaps matches TRBD2 (5 bases). Germline V gene sequence: CDR1 MNHEY, CDR2 SVGAGI. The CDR3 spans 14 residues. V was clipped by 0 bases and J by 4 bases, with 10 bases between them.

The rearrangement uses TRBV6-5 and TRBJ2-1; D perhaps matches TRBD2 (5 bases). Germline V CDR1 and CDR2: MNHEY, SVGAGI. CDR3 length: 15 residues. V lost 2 bases to trimming and J lost 0 bases, with 8 bases between them. CDR3 region: CASSYTAVSYNEQFF. The CDR3 DNA follows: TGTGCCAGCAGTTACACAGCGGTCTCCTACAATGAGCAGTTCTTC.

The chain carries TRBV15 and TRBJ1-2; 8 positions agree with TRBD1. CDR1 is LNHNV, CDR2 YYDKDF, per germline (reference sequence). This CDR3 region has 16 residues. The junction had 9 bases not matched to a gene; V was cut back by 1 base and J by 5 bases. The chain's CDR3 is CATSRAVTGGGYGYTF. In nucleotides, the CDR3 is TGTGCCACCAGCAGAGCCGTAACAGGGGGTGGGTATGGCTACACCTTC.